Listed below are T cell receptor beta chains from one sample, sequenced in a study of neurological immune-mediated disorders. TCRdb used MiXCR to reprocess the 5' RACE reads, holding one entry per CDR3 protein. The profile shows approximately 66,000 distinct CDR3 sequences, roughly 4.3% of them singletons. Sample: PBMCs. These TCRs come from a man aged 30-40 years with multiple sclerosis. CDR3s include the opening cysteine and the closing phenylalanine or tryptophan. Size tells how often a clone was seen (once, few, many) or the class of an expanded clone, and some rows leave it out.

TRBJ1-4 many TRBV5-1 CASSPGRPNEKLFF
TRBJ1-5 many TRBV20-1 CSARRQGNQPQHF
TRBJ1-6 few TRBV7-2 CASRKDPSVRTYSPLNF
TRBJ1-2 many TRBV25-1 CASRERGGYTF
TRBJ2-7 many TRBV25-1 CASRGQGPYEQYF
TRBJ1-5 few TRBV25-1 CASILVRASNQPQHF
TRBJ1-6 many TRBV10-3 CAISGSGQVDSPLHF
TRBJ1-1 few TRBV2 CASSLREGGAFF
TRBJ2-1 many TRBV6-5 CASSSRTGFNEQFF
TRBJ2-7 many TRBV20-1 CSARDERREQYF
TRBJ2-7 many TRBV5-1 CASSIGTYSYEQYF
TRBJ2-6 many TRBV4-1 CASSQTVATGANVLTF
TRBJ1-1 many TRBV7-8 CASSETGGRTEAFF
TRBJ2-2 many TRBV2 CASSETGRQDTGELFF
TRBJ1-1 many TRBV7-8 CASGRGQGIPEAFF
TRBJ1-3 many TRBV4-1 CASSQEARSGNTIYF
TRBJ1-2 few TRBV5-5 CASSPSGAPPEGYTF
TRBJ2-3 many TRBV5-1 CASSLVPRLAGGTTDTQYF
TRBJ2-3 many TRBV20-1 CSANGLAYTDTQYF
TRBJ2-1 few TRBV10-3 CAISVTSGANEQFF
TRBJ2-3 many TRBV10-3 CAISDPGHSTDTQYF
TRBJ2-2 many TRBV4-1 CASSPRAARNTGELFF
TRBJ1-1 few TRBV5-1 CASSTGGLNTEAFF
TRBJ2-1 few TRBV11-2 CASSSLRGGVYNEQFF
TRBJ1-1 many TRBV6-6 CASSGANTEAFF
TRBJ2-5 many TRBV6-2/TRBV6-3 CASRTRVETQYF
TRBJ1-1 many TRBV3-1 CASSQDGYATEAFF
TRBJ2-1 many TRBV5-1 CASSLSKIPGQTYNEQFF
TRBJ1-2 many TRBV21-1 CASSKGSTGDYGYTF
TRBJ1-1 NA TRBV18 CASSPRGQGHTEAFF
TRBJ1-5 many TRBV3-1 CASSARMDQPQHF
TRBJ1-1 NA TRBV20-1 CSARDGDSKNTEAFF
TRBJ1-2 many TRBV20-1 CSARSRVNGYTF
TRBJ2-7 many TRBV5-1 CASSLGHRGRLMSEQYF
TRBJ1-6 many TRBV4-2 CASTELDRTAPLHF
TRBJ2-3 few TRBV5-1 CASSDPAVTDTQYF
TRBJ1-1 few TRBV14 CASSQDKGQVNTEAFF
TRBJ1-2 many TRBV20-1 CSANRQGLDGYTF
TRBJ1-1 NA TRBV5-1 CASSYAANTEAFF
TRBJ2-3 many TRBV24-1 CATSGNTDTQYF
TRBJ2-1 NA TRBV20-1 CSARDSGGSYNEQFF
TRBJ1-2 medium-sized TRBV2 CARTGTGSNGYTF